This T cell receptor beta chain was documented in a study of T cell repertoires in cytomegalovirus infection. Study at large: As its CMV epitopes, the study selected recently identified HLA-C-restricted and well-studied HLA-B-restricted targets.

Turning to this clonotype: Its antigen is currently unknown.

The germline V gene encodes CDR1 LNHNV and CDR2 YYDKDF (reference sequence). V was shortened by 1 base and J by 5 bases, with 14 bases between the two germline ends. The CDR3 length is 15 residues. Overall study findings and caveats: HLA-C-restricted CMV clonotypes gave the most frequent clonotype in two of eight donors.

TCRdb processed the reads anew with MiXCR; each CDR3 protein has one entry. This sample has 230,000 or so distinct CDR3 sequences, with around two fifths found just once. The gene calls are TRBV15 and TRBJ2-5; TRBD1 is a possible D gene (6 bases). The sequence derives from a human donor in good health (CMV status not recorded). Some clones in this sample may be carry-over from other donors' samples. The source material was CD8+ T cells from cultured PBMCs, sampled from culture after CMV antigen stimulation. CDR3: CATSRVITGRETQYF. Written as DNA, the CDR3 is TGTGCCACCAGCAGAGTGATCACAGGGCGTGAGACCCAGTACTTC.